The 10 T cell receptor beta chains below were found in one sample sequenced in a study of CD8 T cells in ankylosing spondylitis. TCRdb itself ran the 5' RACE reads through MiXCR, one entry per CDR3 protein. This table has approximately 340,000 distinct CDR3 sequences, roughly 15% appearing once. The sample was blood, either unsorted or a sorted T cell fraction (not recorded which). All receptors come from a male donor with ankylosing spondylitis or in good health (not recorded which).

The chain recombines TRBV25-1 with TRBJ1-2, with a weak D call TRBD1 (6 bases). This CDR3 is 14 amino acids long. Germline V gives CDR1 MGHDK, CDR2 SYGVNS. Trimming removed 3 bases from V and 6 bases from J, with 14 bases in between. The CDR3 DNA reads TGTGCCAGCAGTGACCGTCAGGGGTTGCATGGCTACACCTTC. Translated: CASSDRQGLHGYTF.

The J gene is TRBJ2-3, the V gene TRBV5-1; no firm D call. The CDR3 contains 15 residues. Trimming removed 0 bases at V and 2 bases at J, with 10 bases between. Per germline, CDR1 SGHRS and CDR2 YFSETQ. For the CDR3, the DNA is TGCGCCAGCAGCTTGGAGGGAATCCCCACAGATACGCAGTATTTT. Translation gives CASSLEGIPTDTQYF.

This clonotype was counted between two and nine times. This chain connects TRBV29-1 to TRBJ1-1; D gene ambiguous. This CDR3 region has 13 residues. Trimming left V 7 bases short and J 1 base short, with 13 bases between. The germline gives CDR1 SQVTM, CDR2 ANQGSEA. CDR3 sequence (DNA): TGCAGCGCGACCCGAGGCGGGAACACTGAAGCTTTCTTT. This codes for CSATRGGNTEAFF.

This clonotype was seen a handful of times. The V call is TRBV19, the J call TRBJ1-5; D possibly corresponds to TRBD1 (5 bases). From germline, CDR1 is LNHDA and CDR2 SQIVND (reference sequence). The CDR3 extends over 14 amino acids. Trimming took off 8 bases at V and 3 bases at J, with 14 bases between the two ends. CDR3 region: CASYSGAYNQPQHF. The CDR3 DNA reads TGTGCCAGTTATAGCGGGGCGTACAATCAGCCCCAGCATTTT.

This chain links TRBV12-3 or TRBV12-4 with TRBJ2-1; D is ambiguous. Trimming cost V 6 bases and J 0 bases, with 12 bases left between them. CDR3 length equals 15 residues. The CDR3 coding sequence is TGTGCCAGCAGCCCATCTTCTGGCTCCTACAATGAGCAGTTCTTC. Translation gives CASSPSSGSYNEQFF.

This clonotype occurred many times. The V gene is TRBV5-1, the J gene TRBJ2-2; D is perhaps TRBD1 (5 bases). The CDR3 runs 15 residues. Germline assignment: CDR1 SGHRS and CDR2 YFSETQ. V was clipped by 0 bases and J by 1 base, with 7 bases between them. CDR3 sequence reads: CASSLGQMNTGELFF. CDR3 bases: TGCGCCAGCAGCTTGGGACAGATGAACACCGGGGAGCTGTTTTTT.

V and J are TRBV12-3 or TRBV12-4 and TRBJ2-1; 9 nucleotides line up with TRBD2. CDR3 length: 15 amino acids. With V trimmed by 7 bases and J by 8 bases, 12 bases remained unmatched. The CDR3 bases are TGTGCCAGCAAAGGGGTGGCGGGAGGGAAGGATGAGCAGTTCTTC. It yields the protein CASKGVAGGKDEQFF.

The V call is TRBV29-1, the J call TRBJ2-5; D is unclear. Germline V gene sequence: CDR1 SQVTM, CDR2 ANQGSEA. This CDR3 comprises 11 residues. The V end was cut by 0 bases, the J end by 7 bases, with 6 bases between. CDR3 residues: CSVEDLRTQYF. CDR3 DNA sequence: TGCAGCGTTGAAGATTTGAGGACCCAGTACTTC.

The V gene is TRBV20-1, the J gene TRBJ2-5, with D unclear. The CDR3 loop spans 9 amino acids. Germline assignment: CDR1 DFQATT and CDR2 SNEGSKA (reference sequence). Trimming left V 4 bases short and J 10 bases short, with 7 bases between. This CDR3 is CSANQDQYF. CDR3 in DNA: TGCAGTGCTAACCAGGACCAGTACTTC.

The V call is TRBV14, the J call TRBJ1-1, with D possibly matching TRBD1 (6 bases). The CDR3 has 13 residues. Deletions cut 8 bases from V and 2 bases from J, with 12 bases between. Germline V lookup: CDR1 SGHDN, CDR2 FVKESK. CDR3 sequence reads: CASRSGVNTEAFF. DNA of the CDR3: TGTGCCAGCCGGTCAGGGGTCAACACTGAAGCTTTCTTT. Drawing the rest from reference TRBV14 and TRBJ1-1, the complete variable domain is EAGVTQFPSHSVIEKGQTVTLRCDPISGHDNLYWYRRVMGKEIKFLLHFVKESKQDESGMPNNRFLAERTGGTYSTLKVQPAELEDSGVYFCASRSGVNTEAFFGQGTRLTVV.